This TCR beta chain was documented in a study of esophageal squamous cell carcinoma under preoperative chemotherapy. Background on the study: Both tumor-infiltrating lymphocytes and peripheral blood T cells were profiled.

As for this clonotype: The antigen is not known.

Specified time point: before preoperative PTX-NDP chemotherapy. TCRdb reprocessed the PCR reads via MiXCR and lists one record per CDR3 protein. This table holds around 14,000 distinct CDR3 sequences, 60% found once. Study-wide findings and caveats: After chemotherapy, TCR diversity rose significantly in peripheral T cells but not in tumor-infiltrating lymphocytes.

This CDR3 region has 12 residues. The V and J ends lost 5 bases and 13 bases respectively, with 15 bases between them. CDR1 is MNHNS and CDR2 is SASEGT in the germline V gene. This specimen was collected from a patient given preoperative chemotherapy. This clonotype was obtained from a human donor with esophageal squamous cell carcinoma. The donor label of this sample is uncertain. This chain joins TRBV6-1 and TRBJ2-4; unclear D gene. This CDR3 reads CASSRTTYKQYF. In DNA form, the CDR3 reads TGTGCCAGCAGTCGCACCACTTACAAGCAGTACTTC.